This note documents a single T cell receptor beta chain sequence. Its antigen is not known. The source of the sample is a study of T cell responses to AZD1222 COVID-19 vaccine. Germline V CDR1 and CDR2: LNHDA, SQIVND (reference sequence). The CDR3 contains 13 residues. Between the trimmed V and J ends, which lost 5 bases and 6 bases, there was a span of 12 bases. Study-level results: Unmutated variant regions are reportedly the target of nearly half of TCRs that are spike-specific.

Profiled with immunoSEQ multiplex PCR; TCRdb holds only in-frame clones, not every one. Here the sample spans 120,000 or so clones, around 92% being singletons. V usage is TRBV19 and J usage is TRBJ2-3; no clear D gene. The sequencing here drew on peripheral blood, taken on day 0 of AZD1222 vaccination. This TCR was recovered from an adult in good health. This chain's CDR3 is CASSRTESDTQYF. CDR3 in DNA: TGTGCCAGTAGTCGAACCGAGTCGGATACGCAGTATTTT.